This TCR beta chain was sequenced for a study of monozygotic twins with inflammatory bowel disease. General study results and limits: Variability in patient repertoires may have come partly from differing immunosuppressive treatments.

Two rounds of nested PCR, of roughly 17 and 9 cycles, were run on TCRalpha and TCRbeta cDNA. No DNA is given; TCRdb re-called the 5' RACE reads and lists each CDR3 protein once. The table counts over 35,000 distinct CDR3 sequences; 5.3% lies in the top ten. Germline CDR1 reads SQVTM; CDR2 reads ANQGSEA. The CDR3 has 13 residues. Of note for this clonotype: Its target is unknown.

The clonotype comes from a human donor with ulcerative colitis or Crohn's disease, or a healthy co-twin of an affected twin (not recorded which). The sample taken for sequencing was blood. The rearrangement joins TRBV29-1 to TRBJ2-3; TCRdb's assignment of TRBD1 cannot be checked, as there is no DNA. The CDR3 sequence is CSVETGKGDTQYF.